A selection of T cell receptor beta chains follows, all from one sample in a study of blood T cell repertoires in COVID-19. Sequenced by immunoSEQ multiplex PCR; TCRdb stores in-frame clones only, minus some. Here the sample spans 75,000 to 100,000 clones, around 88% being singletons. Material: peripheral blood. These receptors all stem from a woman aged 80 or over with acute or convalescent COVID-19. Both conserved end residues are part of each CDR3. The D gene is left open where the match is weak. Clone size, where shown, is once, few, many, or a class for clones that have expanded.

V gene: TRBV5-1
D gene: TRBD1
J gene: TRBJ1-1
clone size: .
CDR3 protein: CASSLGATGARTEAFF
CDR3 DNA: TGCGCCAGCAGCTTGGGGGCGACAGGGGCGAGAACTGAAGCTTTCTTT

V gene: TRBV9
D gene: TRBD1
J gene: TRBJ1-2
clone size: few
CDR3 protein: CASSPRTGPNYGYTF
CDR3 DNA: TGTGCCAGCAGCCCTCGGACAGGTCCTAACTATGGCTACACCTTC

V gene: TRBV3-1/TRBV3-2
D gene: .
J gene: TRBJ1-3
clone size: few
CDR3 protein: CASSQVISFAGNTIYF
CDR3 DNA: TGTGCCAGCAGCCAAGTTATCAGTTTTGCTGGAAACACCATATATTTT

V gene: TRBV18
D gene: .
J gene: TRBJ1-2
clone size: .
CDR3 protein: CASSPSDSSYGYTF
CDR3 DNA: TGTGCCAGCTCACCCTCTGACAGTAGCTATGGCTACACCTTC

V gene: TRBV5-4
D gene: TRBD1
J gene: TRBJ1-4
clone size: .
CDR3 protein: CASSLFGGQEKLFF
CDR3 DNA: TGTGCCAGCAGCTTGTTCGGGGGACAGGAAAAACTGTTTTTT

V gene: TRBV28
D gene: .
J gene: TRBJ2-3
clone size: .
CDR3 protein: CASSLQGSATDTQYF
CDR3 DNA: TGTGCCAGCAGTTTACAGGGATCGGCCACAGATACGCAGTATTTT

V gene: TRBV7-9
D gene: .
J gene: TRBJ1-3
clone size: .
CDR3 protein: CASSWTSLAAVSGNTIYF
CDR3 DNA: TGTGCCAGCAGCTGGACGTCATTAGCGGCCGTCTCTGGAAACACCATATATTTT

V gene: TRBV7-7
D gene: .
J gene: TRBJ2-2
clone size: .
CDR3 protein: CASSTSGTSVTGELFF
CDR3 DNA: TGTGCTAGCAGTACCTCCGGGACATCTGTCACCGGGGAGCTGTTTTTT

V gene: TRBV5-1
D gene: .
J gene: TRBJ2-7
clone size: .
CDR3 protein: CASSFLTNYEQYF
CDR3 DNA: TGCGCCAGCAGCTTCCTAACCAATTACGAGCAGTACTTC

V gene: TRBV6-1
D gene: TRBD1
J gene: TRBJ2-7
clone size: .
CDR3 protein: CASSDRGLGDEQYF
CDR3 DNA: TGTGCCAGCAGTGACAGGGGGCTCGGGGACGAGCAGTACTTC

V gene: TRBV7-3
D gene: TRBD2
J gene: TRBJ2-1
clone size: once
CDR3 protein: CASSPLQLLAVGRNEQFF
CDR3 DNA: TGTGCCAGCAGCCCACTACAACTACTAGCGGTGGGGCGGAATGAGCAGTTCTTC

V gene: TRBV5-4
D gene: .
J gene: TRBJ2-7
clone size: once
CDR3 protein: CASSLDAGAYEQYF
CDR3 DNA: TGTGCCAGCAGCTTGGATGCCGGGGCCTACGAGCAGTACTTC

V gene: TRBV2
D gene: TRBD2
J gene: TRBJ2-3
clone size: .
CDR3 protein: CASSGARLAQQEYF
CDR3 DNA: TGTGCCAGCAGTGGGGCTAGACTAGCCCAACAGGAGTATTTT

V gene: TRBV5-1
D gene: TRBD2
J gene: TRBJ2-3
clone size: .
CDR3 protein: CASSPWYRAGGGVDTQYF
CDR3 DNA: TGCGCCAGCAGCCCATGGTATCGAGCGGGGGGTGGTGTAGATACGCAGTATTTT

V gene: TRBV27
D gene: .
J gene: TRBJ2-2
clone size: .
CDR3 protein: CASSFLGGRELFF
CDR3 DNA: TGTGCCAGCAGTTTCTTGGGGGGAAGGGAGCTGTTTTTT

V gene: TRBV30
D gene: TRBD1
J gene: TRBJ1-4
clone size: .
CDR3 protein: CAWSVEWDSNEKLFF
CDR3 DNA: TGTGCCTGGAGTGTAGAGTGGGACAGTAATGAAAAACTGTTTTTT

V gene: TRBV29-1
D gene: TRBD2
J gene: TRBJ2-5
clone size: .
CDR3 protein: CSVVLSGGRGGQETQYF
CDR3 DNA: TGCAGCGTTGTCCTCAGCGGGGGGCGGGGCGGCCAAGAGACCCAGTACTTC

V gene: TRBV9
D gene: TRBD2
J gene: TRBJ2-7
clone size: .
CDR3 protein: CASSGTSGRGEQYF
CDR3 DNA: TGTGCCAGCAGCGGGACTAGCGGGAGAGGAGAGCAGTACTTC

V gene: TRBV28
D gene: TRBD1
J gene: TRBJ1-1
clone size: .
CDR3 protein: CASSLPTGGYTEAFF
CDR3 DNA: TGTGCCAGCAGTTTACCGACAGGGGGTTACACTGAAGCTTTCTTT

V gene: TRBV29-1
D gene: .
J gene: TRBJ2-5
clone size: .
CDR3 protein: CSAEDSIQETQYF
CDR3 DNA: TGCAGCGCAGAGGACAGTATCCAAGAGACCCAGTACTTC

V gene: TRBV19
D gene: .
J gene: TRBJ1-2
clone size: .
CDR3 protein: CASRMTGNYGYTF
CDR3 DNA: TGTGCCAGTAGGATGACGGGGAACTATGGCTACACCTTC

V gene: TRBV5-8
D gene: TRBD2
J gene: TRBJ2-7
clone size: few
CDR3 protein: CASSYLGLAGRSYEQYF
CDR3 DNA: TGTGCCAGCAGCTACCTTGGACTAGCGGGGAGGTCCTACGAGCAGTACTTC

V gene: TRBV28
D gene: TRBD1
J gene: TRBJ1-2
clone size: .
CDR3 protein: CASSGDRVGGYTF
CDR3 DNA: TGTGCCAGCAGTGGGGACAGGGTGGGAGGCTACACCTTC

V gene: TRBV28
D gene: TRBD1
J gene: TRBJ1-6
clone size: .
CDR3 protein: CASSFRGQYNSPLHF
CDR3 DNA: TGTGCCAGCAGTTTTAGGGGACAGTATAATTCACCCCTCCACTTT

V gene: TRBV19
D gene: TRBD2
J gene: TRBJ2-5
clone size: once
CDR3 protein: CASKTSGGPQETQYF
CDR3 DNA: TGTGCCAGTAAGACTAGCGGGGGCCCACAAGAGACCCAGTACTTC

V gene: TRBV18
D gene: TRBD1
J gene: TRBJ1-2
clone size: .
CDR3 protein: CASSYDREGGYTF
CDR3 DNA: TGTGCCAGCTCATACGACAGGGAAGGCGGCTACACCTTC

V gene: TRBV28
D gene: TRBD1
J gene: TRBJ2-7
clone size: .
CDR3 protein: CASRSGQASREYF
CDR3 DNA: TGTGCCAGCAGATCAGGACAGGCTTCTAGGGAGTACTTC

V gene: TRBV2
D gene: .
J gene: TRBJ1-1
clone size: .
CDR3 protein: CASSERGRNTEAFF
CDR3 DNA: TGTGCCAGCAGTGAGCGGGGCCGGAACACTGAAGCTTTCTTT

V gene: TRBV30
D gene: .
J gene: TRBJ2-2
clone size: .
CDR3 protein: CAWSRAPGELFF
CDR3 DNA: TGTGCCTGGAGTAGAGCTCCCGGGGAGCTGTTTTTT

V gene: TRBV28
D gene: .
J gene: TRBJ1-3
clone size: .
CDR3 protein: CASETSGNTIYF
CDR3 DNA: TGTGCCAGCGAAACTTCTGGAAACACCATATATTTT

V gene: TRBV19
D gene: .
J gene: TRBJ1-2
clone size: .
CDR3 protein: CASSIGGTRDGYTF
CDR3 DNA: TGTGCCAGTAGTATAGGGGGTACTAGGGATGGCTACACCTTC

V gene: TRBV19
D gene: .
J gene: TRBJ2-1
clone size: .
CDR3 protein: CASSQGQEGEQFF
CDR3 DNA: TGTGCCAGTAGCCAAGGACAGGAGGGTGAGCAGTTCTTC